The clone carrying this T cell receptor beta chain was observed once. This sample was taken from a study of T-cell memory formation after mild COVID-19. This CDR3 has 13 residues. The germline V and J ends were trimmed by 3 bases and 2 bases, with 7 bases remaining between them. TCRdb independently ran MiXCR on the 5' RACE reads; one entry per CDR3 protein. The sample lists roughly 48,000 distinct CDR3 sequences, 25% to 35% seen once, with 35% to 50% in the top ten. Material for sequencing was PBMCs or a T cell subset sorted from them (not recorded which). The J gene is TRBJ1-2, the V gene TRBV12-3 or TRBV12-4; unclear D gene. The receptor was derived from a young man who had mild COVID-19 (a few samples of this study predate the infection). Cell type and time point are not known. In DNA, the CDR3 is TGTGCCAGCAGTTTCACAGTGAACTATGGCTACACCTTC. Protein: CASSFTVNYGYTF.